Presented here are 19 T cell receptor beta chains from one specimen sequenced in a study of radiotherapy plus CTLA-4 blockade in lung cancer. Assay: immunoSEQ multiplex PCR; the TCRdb copy retains only in-frame clones and omits some. The top ten clones hold about 6.7% of a sample with around 72,000 clones, approximately 78% of them seen once. The sequenced sample was peripheral blood, obtained from a patient treated with radiotherapy plus ipilimumab. These receptors all come from a human donor with non-small cell lung cancer who had a complete response to radiotherapy plus ipilimumab.

The chain joins TRBV5-1 to TRBJ1-5; D is perhaps TRBD1 (6 bases). Looked up from germline, CDR1 is SGHRS and CDR2 is YFSETQ. The CDR3 runs 15 residues. V was pared by 4 bases and J by 1 base, with 12 bases between. The CDR3 region is CASSPTGNSNQPQHF. The DNA of the CDR3 is TGCGCCAGCAGCCCTACAGGGAACAGCAATCAGCCCCAGCATTTT.

This clone turned up a few times. The rearrangement uses TRBV7-6 and TRBJ1-3, with no clear D. Trimming removed 0 bases from V and 4 bases from J, with 13 bases in between. This CDR3 has 16 amino acids. Germline V gives CDR1 SGHVS, CDR2 FNYEAQ. The CDR3 protein is CASSLAVPIGGNTIYF. The CDR3 DNA reads as TGTGCCAGCAGCTTAGCAGTCCCGATAGGAGGAAACACCATATATTTT.

The chain has TRBV2 and TRBJ2-3, with D perhaps TRBD1 (6 bases). V was trimmed by 6 bases and J by 6 bases, leaving 13 bases between them. The CDR3 runs 13 residues. In germline, CDR1 is SNHLY, CDR2 FYNNEI. The CDR3: CASRLGGRDTQYF. The CDR3 DNA reads TGTGCCAGCAGACTAGGGGGTAGGGATACGCAGTATTTT. The full variable domain, with the rest looked up from reference TRBV2 and TRBJ2-3, is EPEVTQTPSHQVTQMGQEVILRCVPISNHLYFYWYRQILGQKVEFLVSFYNNEISEKSEIFDDQFSVERPDGSNFTLKIRSTKLEDSAMYFCASRLGGRDTQYFGPGTRLTVL.

V gene TRBV18 combines with J gene TRBJ1-1, with D unresolved. The germline V and J ends were trimmed by 3 bases and 1 base, with 12 bases remaining between them. This CDR3 has 15 amino acids. Germline values: CDR1 KGHSH, CDR2 LQKENI. CDR3: CASSPGPSSNTEAFF. The CDR3 nucleotides are TGTGCCAGCTCACCTGGGCCTAGCTCGAACACTGAAGCTTTCTTT.

The rearrangement joins TRBV6-1 to TRBJ2-7; D call uncertain. This CDR3 has 14 amino acids. CDR1 is MNHNS, CDR2 SASEGT, per germline. The V gene lost 5 bases and the J gene lost 2 bases, with 13 bases spanning the gap. CDR3 coding DNA: TGTGCCAGCAGTTCTAAGACGAATACCTACGAGCAGTACGTC. Translated: CASSSKTNTYEQYV.

The chain links TRBV27 to TRBJ2-7; 7 nucleotides match TRBD1. This CDR3 is 15 amino acids long. V dropped 5 bases and J dropped 3; count of bases not matched to a gene: 10. Germline assignment: CDR1 MNHEY and CDR2 SMNVEV (reference sequence). CDR3 in amino acids: CASSPGQSTFYEQYF. The DNA of the CDR3 is TGTGCCAGCAGTCCGGGACAGTCAACTTTCTACGAGCAGTACTTC.

The chain has TRBV29-1 and TRBJ1-4; no clear D gene. The germline gives CDR1 SQVTM, CDR2 ANQGSEA. The CDR3 contains 13 residues. V lost 7 bases, J lost 11 bases, and 20 bases lay in between. CDR3 in amino acids: CSARGYDGRKLFF. The CDR3 bases are TGCAGCGCCAGAGGCTACGACGGACGGAAACTGTTTTTT.

There are a few counts of this clone. The chain links TRBV11-3 to TRBJ2-7; 7 positions agree with TRBD2. Germline V CDR1 and CDR2: SGHNT, YENEEA. The CDR3 is 15 residues long. With 3 bases clipped from V and 2 bases from J, the junction kept 7 bases outside the gene matches. CDR3 amino acids: CASSFMGSGPYEQYV. The CDR3 bases are TGTGCCAGCAGCTTTATGGGTAGCGGGCCCTACGAGCAGTACGTC.

This chain connects TRBV7-2 to TRBJ2-5; 8 bases fit TRBD1. Germline loops: CDR1 SGHTA, CDR2 FQGNSA. The CDR3 loop spans 15 amino acids. V lost 5 bases, J lost 5 bases, and 10 bases stayed unmatched. The CDR3 loop is CASSHGQGRPETQYF. In nucleotides, the CDR3 is TGTGCCAGCAGCCACGGACAGGGAAGACCGGAGACCCAGTACTTC.

V usage is TRBV23-1 and J usage is TRBJ1-5; D gene uncertain. TRBV23-1 is an ORF, and what it does is uncertain. V was trimmed by 0 bases and J by 1 base, leaving 10 bases between them. The CDR3 spans 16 residues. The CDR3, as DNA: TGCGCCAGCAGTCAATCAGAAGGACTAAGCAATCAGCCCCAGCATTTT. This codes for CASSQSEGLSNQPQHF.

This sequence joins TRBV29-1 and TRBJ2-1; D uncertain. Trimming took 7 bases from V and 10 from J, leaving 11 bases between them. The CDR3 runs 10 residues. Germline loops: CDR1 SQVTM, CDR2 ANQGSEA. The CDR3 DNA reads TGCAGCGCCCGTACCGGGGAGCAGTTCTTC. Encoded protein: CSARTGEQFF.

The CDR3 spells CASSLLGNQPQHF. Here the CDR3 DNA reads TGTGCCAGCAGTTTGCTTGGGAATCAGCCCCAGCATTTT. This sequence joins TRBV27 and TRBJ1-5; D gene unclear. The V gene's germline CDR1 is MNHEY and CDR2 SMNVEV (reference sequence). The CDR3 consists of 13 residues. V was cut by 3 bases and J by 4 bases, with 7 bases left in between.

This clone was seen only a few times. V gene TRBV7-2 combines with J gene TRBJ1-2; a weak D match, TRBD1 (5 bases). The V end was cut by 5 bases, the J end by 8 bases, with 21 bases between. This CDR3 is built from 15 residues. The V gene's germline CDR1 is SGHTA and CDR2 FQGNSA. Here the CDR3 DNA reads TGTGCCAGCAGCCCGCATTCGCCGACGGGGGTCGGCTACACCTTC. Its translation is CASSPHSPTGVGYTF.

The CDR3 loop reads CASSYLDPSKFGTQYF. CDR3 nucleotide sequence: TGTGCCAGCAGTTACTTGGATCCTAGCAAGTTCGGTACGCAGTATTTT. The chain employs TRBV6-5 and TRBJ2-3; weak D call: TRBD2 (5 bases). Germline lookup yields CDR1 MNHEY and CDR2 SVGAGI. The CDR3 has 16 amino acids. V lost 1 base and J lost 8, with 19 bases in between.

This rearrangement joins TRBV5-1 to TRBJ2-2, with 7 bases matching TRBD1. The CDR3 has 14 amino acids. Germline V gives CDR1 SGHRS, CDR2 YFSETQ. Trimming cost V 6 bases and J 1 base; bases outside gene matches: 3. In DNA form, the CDR3 reads TGCGCCAGCAACCGGGACAGGAACACCGGGGAGCTGTTTTTT. It codes for CASNRDRNTGELFF.

V is TRBV6-1 and J is TRBJ1-4; D uncertain. This CDR3 has 11 amino acids. CDR1 is MNHNS, CDR2 SASEGT, per germline. Trimming removed 6 bases at V and 6 bases at J, with 5 bases between. The CDR3 coding sequence is TGTGCCAGCAGGTTCGATGAAAAACTGTTTTTT. It encodes CASRFDEKLFF.

CDR3 bases: TGTGCCAGTAGTCCCGACAGGGGGCGAATCCCTGAAGCTTTCTTT. Its protein product is CASSPDRGRIPEAFF. The V call is TRBV19, the J call TRBJ1-1, with 10 nucleotides matching TRBD1. CDR1 LNHDA and CDR2 SQIVND come from the germline V gene (reference sequence). The CDR3 contains 15 residues. Trimming took 5 bases from V and 6 from J; bases not matched to a gene: 9.

The V gene is TRBV27, the J gene TRBJ2-3; TRBD2 matches at 8 bases. This CDR3 spans 16 amino acids. V was clipped by 5 bases and J by 1 base; unmatched bases: 8. Germline assignment: CDR1 MNHEY and CDR2 SMNVEV (reference sequence). CDR3 region: CASSKTSGFGTDTQYF. DNA for the CDR3: TGTGCCAGCAGTAAAACTAGCGGCTTTGGCACAGATACGCAGTATTTT.

The V call is TRBV19, the J call TRBJ2-1; D is perhaps TRBD1 or TRBD2 (5 bases each). Trimming stripped 4 bases from V and 10 bases from J, with 11 bases between. Germline V gene sequence: CDR1 LNHDA, CDR2 SQIVND (reference sequence). This CDR3 spans 12 amino acids. In DNA, the CDR3 is TGTGCCAGTAGTAGGACGGGACGGGAGCAGTTCTTC. It specifies CASSRTGREQFF.